The clone carrying this T cell receptor beta chain was seen a handful of times. Its antigen is undetermined. These data belong to a study of beta chain features in type 1 diabetes. Study observations and caveats: Among all four CD4+ subsets, Type 1 diabetes patients had TCRB CDR3s that were moderately but significantly shorter.

Every isolated RNA sample was fully reverse transcribed, so sequencing captured expressed TCRB transcripts. Method: immunoSEQ multiplex PCR; TCRdb's copy keeps in-frame clones and lacks some. The sample consists of 250,000 or so clones, approximately 20% of them appearing once. CDR3 length: 17 residues. Germline loops: CDR1 MGHRA, CDR2 YSYEKL. Trimming took 2 bases from V and 3 from J, leaving 17 bases between them. The J gene is TRBJ2-4, the V gene TRBV4-1; D unclear. The sequenced material came from naive CD4+ T cells from blood. This TCR came from a woman in her thirties or forties with type 1 diabetes. Written as DNA, the CDR3 is TGCGCCAGCAGCCAATCAATTAAGCCCACGGTCAAAAACATTCAGTACTTC. The encoded protein is CASSQSIKPTVKNIQYF.